Detailed here is one T cell receptor (beta chain). This specimen comes from a study of OX40 agonist ivuxolimab in advanced cancers. Measured with immunoSEQ multiplex PCR; TCRdb has only the in-frame clones, and not every one. The data show approximately 65,000 clones, around 87% seen once. Losses at the gene ends were 1 base for V and 4 bases for J; bases not matched to a gene: 4. Germline V gene lookup returns CDR1 SGHDN and CDR2 FVKESK. There are 16 residues in the CDR3. This receptor was obtained from an adult with an advanced solid tumor such as melanoma, head and neck, liver or kidney cancer. The material was CD4+ or CD8+ T cells sorted from blood, obtained in a trial of the OX40 agonist ivuxolimab. The chain carries TRBV14 and TRBJ2-1, with 10 bases that match TRBD2. CDR3 region: CASSQGLTSGYNEQFF. DNA of the CDR3: TGTGCCAGCAGCCAAGGCCTGACTAGCGGGTACAATGAGCAGTTCTTC.